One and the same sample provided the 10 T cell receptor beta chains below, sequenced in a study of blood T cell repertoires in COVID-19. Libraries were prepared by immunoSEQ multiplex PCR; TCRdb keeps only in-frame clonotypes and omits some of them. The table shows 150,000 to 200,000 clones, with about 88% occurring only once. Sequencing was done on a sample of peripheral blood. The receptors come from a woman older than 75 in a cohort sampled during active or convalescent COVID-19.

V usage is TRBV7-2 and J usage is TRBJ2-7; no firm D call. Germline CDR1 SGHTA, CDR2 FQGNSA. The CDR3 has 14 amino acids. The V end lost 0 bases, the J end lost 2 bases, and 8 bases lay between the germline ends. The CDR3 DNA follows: TGTGCCAGCAGCTTAGCGGCAGGCCCCTACGAGCAGTACTTC. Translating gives CASSLAAGPYEQYF.

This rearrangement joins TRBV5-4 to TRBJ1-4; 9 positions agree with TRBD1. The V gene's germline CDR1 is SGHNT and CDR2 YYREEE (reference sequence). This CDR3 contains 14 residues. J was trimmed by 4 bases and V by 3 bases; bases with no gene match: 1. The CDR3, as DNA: TGTGCCAGCAGCTCGACAGGGGGTAATGAAAAACTGTTTTTT. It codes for CASSSTGGNEKLFF.

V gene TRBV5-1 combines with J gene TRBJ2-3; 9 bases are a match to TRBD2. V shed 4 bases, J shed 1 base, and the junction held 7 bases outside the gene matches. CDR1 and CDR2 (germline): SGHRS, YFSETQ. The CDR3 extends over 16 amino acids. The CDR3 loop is CASSPGSSGGTDTQYF. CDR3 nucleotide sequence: TGCGCCAGCAGCCCCGGGTCTAGCGGGGGCACAGATACGCAGTATTTT.

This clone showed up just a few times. CDR3 sequence (DNA): TGTGCCAGCAGCTTGTTGGGACAGACCTACGAGCAGTACGTC. Its protein product is CASSLLGQTYEQYV. This rearrangement joins TRBV5-6 to TRBJ2-7, with TRBD1 identical over 7 bases. Trimming cost V 1 base and J 2 bases; bases outside gene matches: 3. Germline-derived CDR1 and CDR2 are SGHDT and YYEEEE. There are 14 residues in the CDR3.

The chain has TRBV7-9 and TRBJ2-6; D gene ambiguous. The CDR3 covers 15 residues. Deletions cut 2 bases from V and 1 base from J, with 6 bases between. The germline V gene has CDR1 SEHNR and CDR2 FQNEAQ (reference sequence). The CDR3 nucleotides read TGTGCCAGCAGCTTAATGAGTTCTGGGGCCAACGTCCTGACTTTC. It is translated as CASSLMSSGANVLTF.

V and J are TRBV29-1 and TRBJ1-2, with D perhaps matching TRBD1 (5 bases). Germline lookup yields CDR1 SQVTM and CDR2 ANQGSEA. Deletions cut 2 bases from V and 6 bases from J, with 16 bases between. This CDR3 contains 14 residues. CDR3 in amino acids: CSVERQLSSNGYTF. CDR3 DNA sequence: TGCAGCGTTGAACGACAGCTGAGTTCCAATGGCTACACCTTC.

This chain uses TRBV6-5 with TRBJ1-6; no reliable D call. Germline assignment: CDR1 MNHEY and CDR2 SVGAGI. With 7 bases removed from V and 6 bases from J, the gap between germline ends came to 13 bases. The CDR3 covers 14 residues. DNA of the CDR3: TGTGCCAGCAACGAGGAGGCAGTTAATTCACCCCTCCACTTT. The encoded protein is CASNEEAVNSPLHF.

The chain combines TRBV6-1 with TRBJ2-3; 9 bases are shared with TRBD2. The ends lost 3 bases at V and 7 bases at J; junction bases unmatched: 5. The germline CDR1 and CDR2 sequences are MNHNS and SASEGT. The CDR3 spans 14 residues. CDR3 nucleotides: TGTGCCAGCAGTGAGGCGGGAGGGTATCATACGCAGTATTTT. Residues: CASSEAGGYHTQYF.

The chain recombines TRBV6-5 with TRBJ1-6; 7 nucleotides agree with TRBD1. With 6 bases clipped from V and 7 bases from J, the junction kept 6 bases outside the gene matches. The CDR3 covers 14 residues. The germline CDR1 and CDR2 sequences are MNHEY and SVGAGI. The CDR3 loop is CASSLGTVNSPLHF. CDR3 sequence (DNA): TGTGCCAGCAGCTTGGGGACAGTAAATTCACCCCTCCACTTT.

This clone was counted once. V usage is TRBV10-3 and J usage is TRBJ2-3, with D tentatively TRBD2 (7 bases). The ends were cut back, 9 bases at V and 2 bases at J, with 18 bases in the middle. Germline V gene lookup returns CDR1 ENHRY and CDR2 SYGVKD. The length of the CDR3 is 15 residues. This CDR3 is CAIRPQGGDTDTQYF. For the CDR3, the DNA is TGTGCCATTCGACCACAGGGAGGGGACACAGATACGCAGTATTTT.